The entry below gives a single T cell receptor beta chain sequence along with its context. No antigen is known for it. No qualities accompany the bases; no much larger clone lies one base away. These data come from a study of cytomegalovirus exposure and HLA in healthy donors (dated by TCRdb to the late 2010s). Study-wide context: In an earlier analysis of approximately 640 of the donors, 276 Gb of sequence data and 117 million unique TCR beta sequences from approximately 180 million T cells were reported. Genome-wide SNP genotypes for about three fifths of the roughly 700 donors were used in a later genetic analysis, which treated that subset as a discovery cohort. To predict cytomegalovirus infection status, the study brought together high-throughput TCR immunosequencing, statistical association of individual TCRs with disease status, and machine learning. Both class I and class II loci were covered by HLA typing, at four-digit resolution. The aim of the study was to test whether cataloging public T cell receptors could identify signatures of past pathogen exposure. Across approximately 400 genotyped donors of the cohort, an average of about 240,000 unique TCR beta nucleotide sequences per donor were sequenced, and roughly a sixth of those sequences were non-productive. Donor age, sex, ethnicity and CMV serostatus were compiled alongside the repertoire data. The later analysis used no new phenotypic data to find candidate immune exposures, relying instead on TCR beta sequences and their occurrence across donors. Besides the first cohort of under 700 subjects, a separate validation cohort made up of 120 different subjects was used. Of the roughly 400 genotyped donors, approximately 83% fell in the genetic ancestry cluster associated with self-reported Caucasian donors. A later analysis re-examined previously published TCR beta repertoires from roughly 720 donors and added high-resolution HLA genotyping to investigate patterns of TCR occurrence. Roughly 5 DR-DQ haplotypes were handled as single units for association and clustering because linkage in the cohort was strong. About 280 gigabases of sequencing data and around 90 million unique TCR sequences made up an early release that covered some 640 HLA-typed donors. Every discovery cohort repertoire had been produced on one sequencing platform. Typing coverage differed by locus: A, B, C, DRB1 and DQB1 were typed in roughly 620-630 donors, DQA1 in 522, DPA1 in some 570, and DPB1 in roughly 470. The study used immunosequencing to profile the T cell repertoires of 670 or so subjects and linked those repertoires to cytomegalovirus serostatus. An earlier analysis of 500 to 750 of the donors applied high-throughput TCR beta sequencing to assess whether each TCR beta V gene segment acted as functional or pseudogenic.

The cohort comprised fewer than 750 healthy bone marrow donors. At the time of sampling, all cohort members were nominally healthy, though unrecorded immune exposures were likely present. The donor was CMV seropositive and was included in the group of 250 to 300 seropositive cohort members. Each donor provided a peripheral blood sample, and peripheral blood mononuclear cells were used for TCR beta sequencing. The Qiagen DNeasy Blood Extraction Kit was used to extract genomic DNA from the blood cell samples. Library creation used the immunoSEQ multiplex PCR assay. For the multiplex PCR, a mixture combining 60 forward primers for TCR Vbeta segments and 13 reverse primers for TCR Jbeta segments was used. The CDR3 region of rearranged TCR beta genes was amplified from genomic DNA with a multiplex PCR assay. Amplified TCR beta libraries were sequenced as 87-base-pair reads on the Illumina HiSeq System. In the authors' own workflow: A later analysis counted 65 million to 90 million unique TCR beta chains across the 666 repertoires, and roughly 11 million of these chains were shared by at least two donors. A nearest-neighbor algorithm error-corrected the raw reads and collapsed the reads into unique sequences, merging closely related sequences to remove PCR and sequencing errors. V, D and J gene segments were assigned by aligning CDR3 sequences to IMGT reference sequences. For a sequence to be retained, a match of at least six nucleotides was required to both a V gene segment and a J gene segment. A rearrangement was called productive if the CDR3 had no stop codons and remained in frame with V and J, and every other rearrangement was called non-productive. CDR3 was defined by IMGT convention, running from the second conserved V-encoded cysteine to the conserved J-encoded phenylalanine. The earlier analysis of a few hundred of the donors excluded any sequence lacking an unambiguous match to a single V gene segment. In an earlier analysis of several hundred of the donors, a V segment was called functional when productive rearrangements were above 56.7%, and segregating when the standard deviation between donors exceeded 5%. A statistical classification framework was built for diagnosing cytomegalovirus status from the catalog of TCR beta chain sequences. A later analysis assigned V and J genes by comparing TCR nucleotide sequences with IMGT/GENE-DB human TR gene sequences. In a later analysis, CDR3 sequences and most-parsimonious VDJ recombination scenarios were assigned using the TCRdist pipeline. In a later analysis, each TCR beta chain was defined by its CDR3 amino acid sequence together with its V-gene family, and reads lacking a unique V-gene family were excluded. As a way to deal with suspected cross-contamination and a sequencing artifact, a later analysis dropped nearly 600 nucleotide sequences that were highly shared and had low generation probability. For each public chain, a later analysis derived a clonal expansion index from normalized ranks of inferred template counts within each repertoire. In a later analysis, generation probabilities were computed using a VDJ recombination model fitted to out-of-frame rearrangements, and the results were checked against IGoR. In a later analysis, hypergeometric tests were used to score TCR-TCR, TCR-HLA and TCR-CMV co-occurrence, with a repertoire-size bias correction applied to TCR pairs. To estimate false discovery rates, a later analysis permuted the HLA or CMV assignments 20 times. In a later analysis, co-occurring TCRs were grouped using DBSCAN, and TCRdist sequence similarity was added for clustering within HLA-allele-positive subsets. Repertoires with fewer than 30,000 or more than 120,000 public chains, plus five repertoires with anomalous nucleotide sharing, were excluded from co-occurrence clustering. This is the immuneACCESS table as TCRdb keeps it, with only in-frame sequences that have V and J called. A part of the clones is gone; compared with another copy, unresolved V genes explain less than half, and the rest is unexplained. The DNA gave D and trimming, while V, J and clone size come from that table. The table for this sample lists some 95,000 clones; about 78% of them were counted only once. The ten top clones hold roughly 4.3% of the sample.

Study-level results and caveats: The cohort was sequenced for TCR beta chains only, and without alpha or paired-chain data the features that could be detected were limited. In a later genetic analysis, a missense DCLRE1C variant was associated with V-gene and J-gene trimming of TCR beta chains, and the association was replicated in an independent cohort. When HLA alleles, especially DR and DQ, strongly co-occurred, attributing TCR associations to individual alleles was difficult. HLA typing was unavailable for some donors at each locus, so association tests used only the typed subset. Because counts were too low, roughly 16 rarely observed V segments, including chromosome 9 orphons, were excluded from the earlier analysis of fewer than 650 of the donors. A cluster of highly shared sequence variants was judged likely to represent a technical artifact of the sequencing pipeline. A few of the identified cytomegalovirus-associated TCR beta chains were confirmed in vitro to be specific for cytomegalovirus antigens. For the cohort, immune exposure information was limited to CMV serostatus. In a later analysis, HLA-associated TCR beta chains were found to be more clonally expanded and to have lower generation probabilities than equally common non-associated chains. Correlated functional status among segregating V segments might be attributable to linkage disequilibrium, but an unknown experimental factor could not be ruled out. Specific HLA alleles were associated with around 18,000 TCR beta sequences at a false discovery rate of 0.05 in a later analysis. Broadly in line with IMGT annotations, most TCR beta V segments showed up in productive rearrangements about 90% or about 30% of the time in an earlier analysis of several hundred of the donors. In a later analysis, TCR association rates were found to vary across HLA loci, with the most associated TCRs seen for DRB1 alleles and the fewest for HLA-C alleles. In a later analysis, most CMV-associated TCR beta chains were found to appear HLA-restricted, with HLA associations seemingly driven largely by CMV exposure. Across donors, most TCR sequences were observed very rarely, whereas some public TCRs were present in many individuals. In both the original and validation cohorts, the classifier was reported to diagnose cytomegalovirus status with high specificity and sensitivity. A later analysis reported that several top co-occurrence clusters appeared linked to parvovirus B19, influenza, CMV and Epstein-Barr virus. According to a later genetic analysis, donors in an Asian-associated ancestry cluster had fewer N-insertions in productive TCRs than the approximately 710-donor mean. A further reported finding was that TCR beta sequences accurately predicted the HLA-A and HLA-B alleles for most subjects in the first cohort. The authors suggested that the approach could potentially be extended to other disease states and immunological phenotypes. A total of fewer than 200 TCR beta chains were listed by the study as associated with cytomegalovirus. Presence/absence analyses assumed roughly uniform sequencing depth across donors, an assumption that may not hold.

The receptor's source is a woman aged 40-49 years in good health and CMV-seropositive. Sequenced: PBMCs.

The DNA reads as follows: TGTGCCAGCAGTGAACTGACAGGTCGTAGCAATCAGCCCCAGCATTTT. The encoded protein is CASSELTGRSNQPQHF. The V and J genes are TRBV6-1 and TRBJ1-5; TRBD1 is perhaps the D gene, given 6 matching bases. V loses 2 bases, J loses 0 bases, and the germline ends lie 11 bases apart. For CDR1 and CDR2, the germline V gene lists MNHNS and SASEGT. The cysteine opens and the phenylalanine closes a CDR3 of 16 amino acids. Just the 48-base CDR3 DNA is kept, in frame starting at base 1.